The 14 T cell receptor beta chains reported below all come from one sample, sequenced in a study of shared clonotypes between healthy human individuals. CD45RO-negative, CCR7-positively selected cells formed the naive CD8 fraction, excluding terminally differentiated effector memory CD45RA+ cells. Method: immunoSEQ multiplex PCR; TCRdb's copy keeps in-frame clones and lacks some. The data contain roughly 1,800,000 clones, approximately 94% of them singletons. Sequencing was performed on naive CD8+ T cells sorted from blood. These receptors all come from a young man in good health.

Details on this clone: Other DNA sequences in this specimen translate into the identical CDR3. The chain recombines TRBV29-1 with TRBJ1-2; perhaps TRBD1 as D (5 bases). V lost 3 bases and J lost 6, with 11 bases in between. The CDR3 spans 12 residues. CDR1 is SQVTM and CDR2 is ANQGSEA in the germline V gene. Here the CDR3 reads CSVDRQGDGYTF. In DNA form, the CDR3 reads TGCAGCGTTGATAGGCAGGGAGATGGCTACACCTTC.

This chain joins TRBV30 and TRBJ2-2, with a possible D match to TRBD1 (5 bases). This CDR3 region has 15 residues. V was trimmed by 0 bases and J by 0 bases, leaving 8 bases between them. Germline V gene data show CDR1 as GTSNPN and CDR2 as SVGIG (reference sequence). The CDR3 loop is CAWSVTGTNTGELFF. Here the CDR3 DNA reads TGTGCCTGGAGTGTTACAGGAACGAACACCGGGGAGCTGTTTTTT.

Comment on this clone: Different DNA sequences within this sample yield the same CDR3. The chain couples TRBV6-5 to TRBJ2-7; the D gene is possibly TRBD1 (6 bases). V lost 3 bases and J lost 3, with 9 bases in between. Germline values: CDR1 MNHEY, CDR2 SVGAGI. The CDR3 consists of 13 residues. The CDR3 DNA reads as TGTGCCAGCAGTTATGGGGGCCTCTACGAGCAGTACTTC. Its protein is CASSYGGLYEQYF.

This clone was recorded once. This chain joins TRBV15 and TRBJ2-3; the D is unclear. The CDR3 length is 15 residues. Germline V gene data show CDR1 as LNHNV and CDR2 as YYDKDF (reference sequence). The V end was cut by 3 bases, the J end by 1 base, with 11 bases between. The CDR3 region has the DNA TGTGCCACCAGCAGTGAACTCCTTGGCACAGATACGCAGTATTTT. Translating gives CATSSELLGTDTQYF. Full variable domain (missing parts from reference TRBV15 and TRBJ2-3): DAMVIQNPRYQVTQFGKPVTLSCSQTLNHNVMYWYQQKSSQAPKLLFHYYDKDFNNEADTPDNFQSRRPNTSFCFLDIRSPGLGDTAMYLCATSSELLGTDTQYFGPGTRLTVL.

The V call is TRBV11-2, the J call TRBJ1-2; no clear D. This CDR3 comprises 12 residues. Germline loops: CDR1 SGHAT, CDR2 FQNNGV. V was clipped by 5 bases and J by 8 bases, with 12 bases between them. CDR3 nucleotides: TGTGCCAGCAGCCCCTGGACGGGAGGCTACACCTTC. Protein sequence: CASSPWTGGYTF. Full variable domain (rest looked up from reference TRBV11-2 and TRBJ1-2): EAGVAQSPRYKIIEKRQSVAFWCNPISGHATLYWYQQILGQGPKLLIQFQNNGVVDDSQLPKDRFSAERLKGVDSTLKIQPAKLEDSAVYLCASSPWTGGYTFGSGTRLTVV.

The chain combines TRBV5-8 with TRBJ2-3, with TRBD1 matching 9 bases. Per germline, CDR1 SGHTS and CDR2 YDEGEE. Trimming removed 1 base from V and 5 bases from J; junction bases left unmatched: 8. The CDR3 is 16 amino acids. The DNA for the CDR3 is TGTGCCAGCAGCTTGCCCCGGGACAGGGTTGGAGATACGCAGTATTTT. Translated, it gives CASSLPRDRVGDTQYF.

The chain uses TRBV4-1 and TRBJ2-4; a possible D gene is TRBD2 (5 bases). CDR1 and CDR2 (germline): MGHRA, YSYEKL. This CDR3 has 15 amino acids. V was trimmed by 4 bases and J by 0 bases, leaving 10 bases between them. In nucleotides, the CDR3 is TGCGCCAGCAGCCCCGGGGTCCTAGCCAAAAACATTCAGTACTTC. Encoded protein: CASSPGVLAKNIQYF.

V usage is TRBV9 and J usage is TRBJ2-6, with D possibly called TRBD1 or TRBD2 (5 bases each). Trimming pared 0 bases from V and 3 bases from J, leaving 19 bases between. Germline V lookup: CDR1 SGDLS, CDR2 YYNGEE. The CDR3 contains 19 residues. CDR3 loop: CASSVGSLRGYVGANVLTF. The CDR3, as DNA: TGTGCCAGCAGCGTAGGCTCATTGAGGGGATATGTTGGGGCCAACGTCCTGACTTTC.

The chain has TRBV6-6 and TRBJ1-6, with D maybe TRBD1 (6 bases). Trimming cost V 11 bases and J 7 bases, with 18 bases left between them. Germline assignment: CDR1 MNHNY and CDR2 SVGAGI (reference sequence). CDR3 length: 14 residues. CDR3 protein: CAAGEGEVNSPLHF. For the CDR3, the DNA is TGTGCCGCCGGGGAGGGGGAGGTGAATTCACCCCTCCACTTT.

The V and J genes are TRBV10-3 and TRBJ2-3; D is perhaps TRBD2 (7 bases). Germline values: CDR1 ENHRY, CDR2 SYGVKD. The CDR3 is 15 amino acids. The V and J ends lost 1 base and 4 bases respectively, with 12 bases between them. CDR3 protein: CAISELGGAADTQYF. CDR3 coding DNA: TGTGCCATCAGTGAGTTGGGGGGGGCCGCAGATACGCAGTATTTT.

This chain links TRBV7-9 with TRBJ2-1, with TRBD2 matching 8 bases. CDR1 is SEHNR, CDR2 FQNEAQ, per germline (reference sequence). After removal of 5 bases from V and 4 bases from J, the junction contained 7 bases not matched to a gene. This CDR3 is built from 15 residues. The CDR3 coding sequence is TGTGCCAGCAGCGCCTCAAGCGGGAGATACAATGAGCAGTTCTTC. This codes for CASSASSGRYNEQFF.

The chain couples TRBV6-5 to TRBJ2-1; TRBD2 agrees at 15 bases. Germline V lookup: CDR1 MNHEY, CDR2 SVGAGI. The CDR3 has 15 amino acids. Losses at the gene ends were 5 bases for V and 7 bases for J; bases not matched to a gene: 3. CDR3 bases: TGTGCCAGCAGTCCGGGACTAGCGGGAGGAAATGAGCAGTTCTTC. Residues: CASSPGLAGGNEQFF.

The chain couples TRBV5-5 to TRBJ2-2, with 9 bases fitting TRBD1. The trim removed 2 bases at V and 3 bases at J, leaving 14 bases unmatched. Germline loops: CDR1 SGHKS, CDR2 YYEKEE (reference sequence). There are 19 residues in the CDR3. CDR3 in DNA: TGTGCCAGCAGCTTAAGGGGACAGGGATTAATGGAGGACACCGGGGAGCTGTTTTTT. As protein: CASSLRGQGLMEDTGELFF.

The chain carries TRBV10-1 and TRBJ2-7, with D possibly called TRBD1 or TRBD2 (5 bases each). The germline gives CDR1 WNHNN, CDR2 SYGVQD (reference sequence). V was pared by 8 bases and J by 11 bases, with 19 bases between. The CDR3 has 12 amino acids. CDR3 sequence reads: CASPLGAGSKYF. DNA for the CDR3: TGCGCCAGCCCGCTTGGGGCAGGGAGTAAGTACTTC.